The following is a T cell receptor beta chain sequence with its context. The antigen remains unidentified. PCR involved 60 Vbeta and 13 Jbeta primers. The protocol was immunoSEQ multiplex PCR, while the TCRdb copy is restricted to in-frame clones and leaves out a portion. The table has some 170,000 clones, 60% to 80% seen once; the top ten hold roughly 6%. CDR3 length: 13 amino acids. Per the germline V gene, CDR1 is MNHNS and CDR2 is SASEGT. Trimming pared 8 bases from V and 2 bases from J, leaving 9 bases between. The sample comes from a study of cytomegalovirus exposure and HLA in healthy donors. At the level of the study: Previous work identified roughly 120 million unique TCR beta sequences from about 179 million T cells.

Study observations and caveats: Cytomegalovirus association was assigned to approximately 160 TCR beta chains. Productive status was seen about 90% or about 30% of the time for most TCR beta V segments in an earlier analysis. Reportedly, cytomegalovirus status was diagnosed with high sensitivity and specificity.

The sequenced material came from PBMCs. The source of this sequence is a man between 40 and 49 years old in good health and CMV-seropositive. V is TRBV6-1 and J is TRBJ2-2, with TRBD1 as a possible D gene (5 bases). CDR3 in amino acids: CASRQFNTGELFF. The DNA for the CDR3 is TGTGCCAGCCGACAGTTTAACACCGGGGAGCTGTTTTTT.